This T cell receptor beta chain was profiled in a study of blood T cell repertoires in COVID-19. Overall study context: Samples taken during acute and convalescent COVID-19 were collected in the United States, Italy and Spain.

Original methodology: Using reference gene primer amplification, nucleated cell counts were estimated. Only in-frame clones appear in the TCRdb table, and some are missing; sequencing was by immunoSEQ multiplex PCR. That table supplies the V and J calls and clone size; D and trimming were determined from the DNA. The table includes approximately 200,000 clones, 86% detected once. Germline V gives CDR1 MDHEN, CDR2 SYDVKM. This CDR3 is 15 amino acids long. The V and J ends lost 1 base and 6 bases, in that order; junction bases with no gene match: 4. This sequence was found in a woman younger than 45 with active or convalescent COVID-19. Sequenced sample: peripheral blood. The rearrangement links TRBV28 to TRBJ2-7, with 12 bases aligning to TRBD2. The CDR3: CASSLLGLAGIEQYF. The CDR3, as DNA: TGTGCCAGCAGTTTATTGGGACTAGCGGGTATCGAGCAGTACTTC.